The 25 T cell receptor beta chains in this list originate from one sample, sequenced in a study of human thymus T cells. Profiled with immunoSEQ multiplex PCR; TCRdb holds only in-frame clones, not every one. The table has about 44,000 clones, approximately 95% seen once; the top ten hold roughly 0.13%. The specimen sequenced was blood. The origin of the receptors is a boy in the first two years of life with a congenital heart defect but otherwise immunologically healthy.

The chain's CDR3 is CASRPIGDPAEQFF. Written as DNA, the CDR3 is TGTGCCAGCAGGCCCATAGGGGACCCGGCGGAGCAGTTCTTC. V gene TRBV6-6 combines with J gene TRBJ2-1; perhaps D is TRBD1 or TRBD2 (5 bases each). CDR3 length equals 14 residues. In germline, CDR1 is MNHNY, CDR2 SVGAGI (reference sequence). V was shortened by 6 bases and J by 10 bases, with 19 bases between the two germline ends.

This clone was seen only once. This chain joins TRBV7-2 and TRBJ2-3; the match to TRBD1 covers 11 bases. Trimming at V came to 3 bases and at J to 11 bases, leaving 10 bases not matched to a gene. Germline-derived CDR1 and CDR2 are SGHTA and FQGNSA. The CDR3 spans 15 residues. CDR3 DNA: TGTGCCAGCAGCTTGGGGACAGGGGGAACGGGAGGGCAGTATTTT. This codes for CASSLGTGGTGGQYF.

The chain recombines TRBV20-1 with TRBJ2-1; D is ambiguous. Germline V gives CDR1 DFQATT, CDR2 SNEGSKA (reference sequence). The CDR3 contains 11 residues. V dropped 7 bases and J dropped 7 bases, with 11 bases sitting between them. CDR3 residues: CSGTIRNEQFF. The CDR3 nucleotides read TGCAGTGGAACTATAAGGAATGAGCAGTTCTTC.

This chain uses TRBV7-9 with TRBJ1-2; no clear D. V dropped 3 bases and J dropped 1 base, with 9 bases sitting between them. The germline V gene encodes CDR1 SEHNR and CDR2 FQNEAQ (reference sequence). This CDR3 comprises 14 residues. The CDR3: CASSLGSLNYGYTF. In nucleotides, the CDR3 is TGTGCCAGCAGCTTGGGCAGCCTTAACTATGGCTACACCTTC.

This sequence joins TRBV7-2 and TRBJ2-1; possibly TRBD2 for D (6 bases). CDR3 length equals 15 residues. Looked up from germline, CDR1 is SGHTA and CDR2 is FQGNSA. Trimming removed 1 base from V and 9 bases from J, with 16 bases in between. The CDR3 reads CASSLGGVSRPEQFF. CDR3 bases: TGTGCCAGCAGCTTAGGGGGGGTCTCCAGGCCTGAGCAGTTCTTC.

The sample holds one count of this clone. The CDR3 nucleotides read TGTGCCAGCAGCACCACTTCAGGGAGGGGCTATGGCTACACCTTC. Amino acid sequence: CASSTTSGRGYGYTF. The chain couples TRBV11-3 to TRBJ1-2, with a possible D match to TRBD1 (5 bases). Germline values: CDR1 SGHNT, CDR2 YENEEA. The length of the CDR3 is 15 residues. The germline V and J ends were trimmed by 5 bases and 4 bases, with 17 bases remaining between them.

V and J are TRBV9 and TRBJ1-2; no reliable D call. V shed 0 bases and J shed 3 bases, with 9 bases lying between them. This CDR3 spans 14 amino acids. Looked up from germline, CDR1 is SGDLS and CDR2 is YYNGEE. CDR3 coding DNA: TGTGCCAGCAGCGTAGCGGACGCAGACTATGGCTACACCTTC. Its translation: CASSVADADYGYTF.

Here the CDR3 reads CASSPRGGGPYEQYF. CDR3 in DNA: TGTGCCAGCAGCCCCCGAGGCGGGGGCCCGTACGAGCAGTACTTC. The chain has TRBV9 and TRBJ2-7, with D perhaps matching TRBD2 (7 bases). The V gene lost 4 bases and the J gene lost 4 bases, with 18 bases spanning the gap. The V gene's germline CDR1 is SGDLS and CDR2 YYNGEE. CDR3 length: 15 residues.

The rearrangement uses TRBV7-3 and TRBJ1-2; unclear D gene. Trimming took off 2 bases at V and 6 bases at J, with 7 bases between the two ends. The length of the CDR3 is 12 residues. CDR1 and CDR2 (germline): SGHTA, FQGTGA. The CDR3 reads CASSLQEDGYTF. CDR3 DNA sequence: TGTGCCAGCAGCTTACAGGAAGATGGCTACACCTTC.

The CDR3 spells CASSRPAGDTDTQYF. For the CDR3, the DNA is TGCGCCAGCTCTCGACCAGCGGGGGACACAGATACGCAGTATTTT. The rearrangement uses TRBV5-1 and TRBJ2-3; 8 bases match TRBD2. The germline V gene encodes CDR1 SGHRS and CDR2 YFSETQ. The ends lost 7 bases at V and 2 bases at J; junction bases unmatched: 9. This CDR3 region has 15 residues.

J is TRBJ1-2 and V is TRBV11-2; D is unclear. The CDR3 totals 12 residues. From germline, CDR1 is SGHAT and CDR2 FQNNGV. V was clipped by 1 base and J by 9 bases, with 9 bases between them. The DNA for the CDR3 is TGTGCCAGCAGCTTAGTTCCATCCAGCTACACCTTC. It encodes CASSLVPSSYTF.

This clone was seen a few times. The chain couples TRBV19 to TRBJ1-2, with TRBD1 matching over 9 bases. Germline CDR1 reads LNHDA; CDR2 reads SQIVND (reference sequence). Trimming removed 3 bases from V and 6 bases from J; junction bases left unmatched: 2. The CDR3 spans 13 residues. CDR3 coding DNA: TGTGCCAGTAGTATGGGACAGGGTCATGGCTACACCTTC. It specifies CASSMGQGHGYTF.

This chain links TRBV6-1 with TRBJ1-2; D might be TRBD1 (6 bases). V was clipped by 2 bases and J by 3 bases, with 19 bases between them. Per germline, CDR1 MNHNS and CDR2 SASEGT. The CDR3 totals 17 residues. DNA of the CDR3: TGTGCCAGCAGTGAAACGGGTAATTGGGGGCTCTACTATGGCTACACCTTC. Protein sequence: CASSETGNWGLYYGYTF.

The CDR3 sequence: CASSSGQGAEKLFF. CDR3 coding DNA: TGTGCCAGCAGCTCGGGACAGGGGGCTGAAAAACTGTTTTTT. The V and J genes are TRBV7-8 and TRBJ1-4, with 12 bases that match TRBD1. Germline CDR1 reads SGHVS; CDR2 reads FQNEAQ. V shed 4 bases, J shed 7 bases, and the junction held 1 base outside the gene matches. There are 14 residues in the CDR3.

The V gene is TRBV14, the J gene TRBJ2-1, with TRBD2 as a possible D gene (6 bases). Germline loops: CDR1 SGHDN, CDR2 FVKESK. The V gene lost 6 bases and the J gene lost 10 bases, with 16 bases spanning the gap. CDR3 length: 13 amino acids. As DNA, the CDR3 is TGTGCCAGCAGACCCATAGCGGAGACGGAGCAGTTCTTC. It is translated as CASRPIAETEQFF.

Here the CDR3 reads CASSFGNTEAFF. The CDR3 DNA reads TGCGCCAGCAGCTTTGGGAACACTGAAGCTTTCTTT. This rearrangement joins TRBV5-1 to TRBJ1-1, with D hard to call. V dropped 2 bases and J dropped 1 base, with 3 bases sitting between them. Germline V lookup: CDR1 SGHRS, CDR2 YFSETQ. The CDR3 covers 12 residues.

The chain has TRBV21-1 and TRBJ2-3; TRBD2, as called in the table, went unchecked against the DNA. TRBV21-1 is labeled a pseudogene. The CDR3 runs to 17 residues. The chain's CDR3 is CASSKTLAGKYTDTQYF. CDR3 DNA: TGTGCCAGCAGCAAAACACTAGCGGGGAAATACACAGATACGCAGTATTTT.

The CDR3 DNA sequence: TGTGCCAGCAGCTTAGGCGGGGGGGCCCGGGCAGATACGCAGTATTTT. Amino acids: CASSLGGGARADTQYF. V is TRBV7-6 and J is TRBJ2-3; TRBD2 agrees at 9 bases. V shed 1 base, J shed 4 bases, and the junction held 6 bases outside the gene matches. The germline CDR1 and CDR2 sequences are SGHVS and FNYEAQ. CDR3 length: 16 amino acids.

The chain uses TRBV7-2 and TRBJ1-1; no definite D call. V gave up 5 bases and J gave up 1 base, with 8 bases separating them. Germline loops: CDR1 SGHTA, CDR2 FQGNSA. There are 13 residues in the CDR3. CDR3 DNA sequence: TGTGCCAGCAGCCCACAGCCGAACACTGAAGCTTTCTTT. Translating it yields CASSPQPNTEAFF. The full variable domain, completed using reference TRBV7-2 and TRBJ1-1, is GAGVSQSPSNKVTEKGKDVELRCDPISGHTALYWYRQSLGQGLEFLIYFQGNSAPDKSGLPSDRFSAERTGGSVSTLTIQRTQQEDSAVYLCASSPQPNTEAFFGQGTRLTVV.

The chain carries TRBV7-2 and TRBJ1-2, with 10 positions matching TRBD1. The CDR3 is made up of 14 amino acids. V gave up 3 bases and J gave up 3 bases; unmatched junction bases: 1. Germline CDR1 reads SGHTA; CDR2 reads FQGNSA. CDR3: CASSLTGGDYGYTF. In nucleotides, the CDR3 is TGTGCCAGCAGCTTGACAGGGGGCGACTATGGCTACACCTTC.

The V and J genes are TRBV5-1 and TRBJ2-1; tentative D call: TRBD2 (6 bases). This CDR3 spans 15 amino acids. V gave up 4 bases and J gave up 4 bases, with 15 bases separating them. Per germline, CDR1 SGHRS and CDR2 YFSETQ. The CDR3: CASSPDVGGYNEQFF. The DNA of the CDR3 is TGCGCCAGCAGCCCGGACGTCGGGGGTTACAATGAGCAGTTCTTC. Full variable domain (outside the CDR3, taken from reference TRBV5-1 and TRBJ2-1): KAGVTQTPRYLIKTRGQQVTLSCSPISGHRSVSWYQQTPGQGLQFLFEYFSETQRNKGNFPGRFSGRQFSNSRSEMNVSTLELGDSALYLCASSPDVGGYNEQFFGPGTRLTVL.

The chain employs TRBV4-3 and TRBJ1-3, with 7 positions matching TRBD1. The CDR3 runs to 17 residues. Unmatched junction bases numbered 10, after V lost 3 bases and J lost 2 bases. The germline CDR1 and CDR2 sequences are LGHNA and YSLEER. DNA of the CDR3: TGCGCCAGCAGCCACCTCTTAGACAGGGAAGCTGGAAACACCATATATTTT. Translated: CASSHLLDREAGNTIYF.

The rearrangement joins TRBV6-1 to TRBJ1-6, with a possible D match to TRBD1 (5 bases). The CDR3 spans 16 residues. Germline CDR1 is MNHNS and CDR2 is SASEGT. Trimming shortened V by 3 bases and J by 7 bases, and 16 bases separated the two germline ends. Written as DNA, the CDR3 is TGTGCCAGCAGTGAGGGACCGCTCAGGCCGAATTCACCCCTCCACTTT. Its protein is CASSEGPLRPNSPLHF.

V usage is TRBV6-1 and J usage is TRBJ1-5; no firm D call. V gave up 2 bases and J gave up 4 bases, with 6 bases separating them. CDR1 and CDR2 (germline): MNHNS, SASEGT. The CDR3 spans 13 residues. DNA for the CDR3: TGTGCCAGCAGTGAACGGATGAATCAGCCCCAGCATTTT. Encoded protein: CASSERMNQPQHF.

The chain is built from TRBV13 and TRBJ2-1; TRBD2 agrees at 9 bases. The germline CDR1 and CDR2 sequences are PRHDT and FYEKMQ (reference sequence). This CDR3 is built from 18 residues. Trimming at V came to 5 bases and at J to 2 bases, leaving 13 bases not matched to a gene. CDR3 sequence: CASSPPAGGSYTYNEQFF. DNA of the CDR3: TGTGCCAGCAGCCCCCCAGCGGGGGGCTCCTATACCTACAATGAGCAGTTCTTC.